The clone carrying this TCR beta chain came up a few times. Antigen: not known. The germline V gene encodes CDR1 SGHVS and CDR2 FNYEAQ. Trimming removed 4 bases at V and 2 bases at J, with 14 bases between. This CDR3 comprises 16 residues. Profiled with immunoSEQ multiplex PCR; TCRdb holds only in-frame clones, not every one. Found here are roughly 62,000 clones, approximately 80% of them singletons; the top ten hold more than 12%. The data belong to a study of T cell responses to AZD1222 COVID-19 vaccine. Study-level findings and limits: Donor demographics were predominantly white British with a female majority; clonal diversity may be underestimated. Just six AZD1222 recipients were seropositive at baseline.

Sequenced material: peripheral blood, taken on day 0 of AZD1222 vaccination. The clonotype comes from an adult in good health. V usage is TRBV7-6 and J usage is TRBJ1-4, with D perhaps TRBD1 (6 bases). The CDR3 sequence: CASSSVTGHTNEKLFF. CDR3 coding DNA: TGTGCCAGCAGCTCGGTTACAGGGCACACTAATGAAAAACTGTTTTTT.